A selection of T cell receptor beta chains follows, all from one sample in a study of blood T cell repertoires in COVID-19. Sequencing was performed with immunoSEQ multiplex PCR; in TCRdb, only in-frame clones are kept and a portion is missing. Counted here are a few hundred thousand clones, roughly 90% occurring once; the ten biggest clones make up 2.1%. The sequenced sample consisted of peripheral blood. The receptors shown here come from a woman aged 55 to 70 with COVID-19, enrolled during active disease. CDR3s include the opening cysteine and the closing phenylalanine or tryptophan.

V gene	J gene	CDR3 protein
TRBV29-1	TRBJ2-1	CSVDPQGLDNEQFF
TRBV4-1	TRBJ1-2	CASSQEGGRGYGYTF
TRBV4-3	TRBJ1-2	CASSQELSVYGYTF
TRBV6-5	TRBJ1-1	CASSSTGNTEAFF
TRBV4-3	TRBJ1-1	CASSQESGQGSANTEAFF
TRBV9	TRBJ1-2	CASSVDAIVASGYTF
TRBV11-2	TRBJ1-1	CASSFQGAQAFF
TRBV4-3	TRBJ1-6	CASSQGQGLTSPLHF
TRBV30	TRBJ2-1	CAWTDRVTYNEQFF
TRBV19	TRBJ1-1	CASSSTGDTEAFF
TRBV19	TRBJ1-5	CASSTPGTGLNQPQHF
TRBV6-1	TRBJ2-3	CASSEGLAVDTQYF
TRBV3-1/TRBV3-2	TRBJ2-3	CASSQAASQYRHTQYF
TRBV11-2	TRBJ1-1	CASSSPRQGNTEAFF
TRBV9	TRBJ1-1	CASSVALDRENTEAFF
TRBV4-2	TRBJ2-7	CASSQGQISYEQYF
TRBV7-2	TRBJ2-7	CASSLASGAPYEQYF
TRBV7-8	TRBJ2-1	CASSVPGGAGNEQFF
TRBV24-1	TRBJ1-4	CATSESGAFTKEKLFF
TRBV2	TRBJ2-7	CASSDQTGEPYEQYF
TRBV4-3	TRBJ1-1	CASTTTGGTAEAFF
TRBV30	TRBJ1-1	CAWSANHRVNTEAFF
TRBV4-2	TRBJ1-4	CASSQARQVHNEKLFF
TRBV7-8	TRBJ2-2	CASSRRQGGELFF
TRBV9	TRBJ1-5	CASSDQGSGQPQHF
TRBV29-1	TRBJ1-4	CSYRDTANEKLFF
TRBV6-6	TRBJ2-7	CASRPGTAFSYEQYF
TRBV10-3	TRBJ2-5	CAIRARGQYQETQYF
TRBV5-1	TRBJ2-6	CASKTGTYSGANVLTF
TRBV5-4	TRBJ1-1	CASSSGTQTGDTEAFF
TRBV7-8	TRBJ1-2	CASSLVWGSGYTF
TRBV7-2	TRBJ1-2	CATGTTANYGYTF
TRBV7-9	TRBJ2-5	CASSLGQSRGTQYF
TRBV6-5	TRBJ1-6	CASTKGGNYNSPLHF
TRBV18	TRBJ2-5	CASSPGAPGETQYF
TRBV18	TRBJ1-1	CASSPLQNTEAFF
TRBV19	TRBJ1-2	CASSKGGVNYGYTF
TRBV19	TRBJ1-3	CASRDSTGTGNTIYF
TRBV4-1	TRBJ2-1	CASSQDRRSSYNEQFF
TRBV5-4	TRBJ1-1	CASSLVGGGVNTEAFF
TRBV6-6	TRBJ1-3	CASSKTGEVSGNTIYF